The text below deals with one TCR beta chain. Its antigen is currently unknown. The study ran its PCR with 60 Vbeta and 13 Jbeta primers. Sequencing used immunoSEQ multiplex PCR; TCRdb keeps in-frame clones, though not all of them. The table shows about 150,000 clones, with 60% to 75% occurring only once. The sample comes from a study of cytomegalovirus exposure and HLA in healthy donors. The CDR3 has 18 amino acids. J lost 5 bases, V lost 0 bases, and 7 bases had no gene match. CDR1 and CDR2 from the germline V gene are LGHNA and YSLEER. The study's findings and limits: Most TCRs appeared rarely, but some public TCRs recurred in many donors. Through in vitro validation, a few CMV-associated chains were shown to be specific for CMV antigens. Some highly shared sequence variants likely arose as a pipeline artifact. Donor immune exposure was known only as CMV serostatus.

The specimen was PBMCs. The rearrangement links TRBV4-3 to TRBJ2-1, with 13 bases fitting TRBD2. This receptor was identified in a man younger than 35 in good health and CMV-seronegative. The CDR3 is CASSQDQTSGGLNNEQFF. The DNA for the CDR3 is TGCGCCAGCAGCCAAGATCAGACTAGCGGGGGGCTCAACAATGAGCAGTTCTTC.